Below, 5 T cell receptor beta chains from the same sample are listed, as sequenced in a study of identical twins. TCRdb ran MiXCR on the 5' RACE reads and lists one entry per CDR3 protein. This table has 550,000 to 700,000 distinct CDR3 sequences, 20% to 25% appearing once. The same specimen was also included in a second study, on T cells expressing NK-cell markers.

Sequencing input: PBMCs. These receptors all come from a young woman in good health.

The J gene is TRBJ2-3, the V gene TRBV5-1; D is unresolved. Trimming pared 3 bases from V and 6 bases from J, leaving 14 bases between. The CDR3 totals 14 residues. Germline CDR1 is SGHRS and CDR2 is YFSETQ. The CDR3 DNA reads TGCGCCAGCAGCTCCCCGGGCCCCCCGGATACGCAGTATTTT. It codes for CASSSPGPPDTQYF.

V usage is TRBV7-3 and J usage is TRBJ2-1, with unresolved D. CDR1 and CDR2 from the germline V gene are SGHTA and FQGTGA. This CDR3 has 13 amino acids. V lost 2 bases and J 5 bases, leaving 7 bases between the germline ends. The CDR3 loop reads CASSLQRNNEQFF. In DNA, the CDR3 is TGTGCCAGCAGCTTACAACGGAACAATGAGCAGTTCTTC.

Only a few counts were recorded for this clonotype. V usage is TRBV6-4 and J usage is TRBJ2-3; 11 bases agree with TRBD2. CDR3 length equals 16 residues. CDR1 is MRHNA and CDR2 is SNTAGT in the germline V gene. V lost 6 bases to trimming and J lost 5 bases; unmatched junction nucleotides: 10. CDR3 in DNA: TGTGCCAGCAGCGAGGTAGCGGGAGGGCCTGGAGATACGCAGTATTTT. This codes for CASSEVAGGPGDTQYF.

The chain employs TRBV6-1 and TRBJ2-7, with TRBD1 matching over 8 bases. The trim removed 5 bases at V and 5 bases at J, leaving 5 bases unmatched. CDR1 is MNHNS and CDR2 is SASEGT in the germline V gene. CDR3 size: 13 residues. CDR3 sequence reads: CASSLDRENEQYF. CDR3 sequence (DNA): TGTGCCAGCAGTCTGGACAGGGAGAACGAGCAGTACTTC.

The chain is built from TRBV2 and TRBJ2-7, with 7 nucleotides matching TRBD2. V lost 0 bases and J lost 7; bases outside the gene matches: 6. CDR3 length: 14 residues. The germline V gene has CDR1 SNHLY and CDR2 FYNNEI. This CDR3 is CASSEAGGEGEQYF. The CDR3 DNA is TGTGCCAGCAGTGAAGCGGGAGGGGAAGGAGAGCAGTACTTC.